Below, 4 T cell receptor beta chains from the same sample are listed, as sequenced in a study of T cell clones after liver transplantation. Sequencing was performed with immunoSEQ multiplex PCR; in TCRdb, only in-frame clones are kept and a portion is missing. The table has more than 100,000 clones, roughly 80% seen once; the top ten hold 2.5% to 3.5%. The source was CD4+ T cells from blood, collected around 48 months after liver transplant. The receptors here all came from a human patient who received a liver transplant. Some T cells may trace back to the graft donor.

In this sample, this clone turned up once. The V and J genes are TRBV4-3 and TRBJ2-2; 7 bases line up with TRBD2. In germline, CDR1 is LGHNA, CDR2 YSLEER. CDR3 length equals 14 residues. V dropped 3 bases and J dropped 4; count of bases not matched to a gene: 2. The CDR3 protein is CASSQGTTTGELFF. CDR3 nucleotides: TGCGCCAGCAGCCAGGGGACTACCACCGGGGAGCTGTTTTTT.

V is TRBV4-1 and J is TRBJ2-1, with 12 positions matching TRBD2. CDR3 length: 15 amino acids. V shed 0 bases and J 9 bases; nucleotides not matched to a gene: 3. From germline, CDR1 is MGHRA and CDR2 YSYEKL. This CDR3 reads CASSQETSGSSEQFF. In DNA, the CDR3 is TGCGCCAGCAGCCAAGAGACTAGCGGGAGTAGTGAGCAGTTCTTC.

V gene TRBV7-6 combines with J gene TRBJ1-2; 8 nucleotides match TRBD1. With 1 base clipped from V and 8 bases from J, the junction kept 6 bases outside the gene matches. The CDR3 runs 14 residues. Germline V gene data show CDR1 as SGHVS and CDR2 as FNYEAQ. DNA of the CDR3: TGTGCCAGCAGCTTAGACGGACAGGGAAGCGGCTACACCTTC. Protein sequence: CASSLDGQGSGYTF.

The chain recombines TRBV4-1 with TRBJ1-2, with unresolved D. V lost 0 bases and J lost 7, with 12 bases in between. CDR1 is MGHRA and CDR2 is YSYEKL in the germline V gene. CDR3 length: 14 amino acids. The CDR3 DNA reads TGCGCCAGCAGCCAAGATTTAGATCAGTTTGGCTACACCTTC. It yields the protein CASSQDLDQFGYTF.